Listed here is a single TCR beta chain. The antigen is not known. The entry originates in a study of OX40 agonist ivuxolimab in advanced cancers. General study points: Relatively little clonal expansion, among the lowest observed, appeared in partial responders at 0.1-3.0 mg/kg. CD4+ and CD8+ T cells in blood underwent clonal expansion by week 6 at 0.1 to 3.0 mg/kg. Mean expanded clone counts were higher in CD8+ than CD4+ T cells.

V was clipped by 1 base and J by 2 bases, with 15 bases between them. This CDR3 comprises 17 residues. Germline CDR1 is SEHNR and CDR2 is FQNEAQ (reference sequence). Libraries were prepared by immunoSEQ multiplex PCR; TCRdb keeps only in-frame clonotypes and omits some of them. The sample lists approximately 60,000 clones; 84% were seen once. This chain connects TRBV7-9 to TRBJ1-3, with a tentative D call TRBD1 (5 bases). The TCR comes from an adult with an advanced solid tumor such as melanoma, head and neck, liver or kidney cancer. The sample was CD4+ or CD8+ T cells sorted from blood, taken in a trial of the OX40 agonist ivuxolimab. CDR3 in amino acids: CASSLDLGRAAGNTIYF. CDR3 sequence (DNA): TGTGCCAGCAGCTTAGATTTGGGCAGGGCGGCTGGAAACACCATATATTTT.